This TCR beta chain appears in the sequencing data of a study of T cells after yellow fever vaccination. Whole-study results and caveats: Post-booster repertoires contained most primary-vaccination clones again (roughly 97% CD4, over 70% CD8).

This clonotype has more than one count but fewer than ten. Its matching antigen is unknown. TCRdb re-derived calls from the 5' RACE reads in MiXCR, one entry per CDR3 protein. The top ten hold roughly a sixth of the sample, which has a few hundred thousand distinct CDR3 sequences, 18% seen once. The sequence derives from a man between 18 and 35 years old who received the YFV17D yellow fever vaccine. Sequenced here: PBMCs, sampled before the yellow fever booster vaccination.

CDR3 residues: CSAGETRGDWGTQYF. CDR3 sequence (DNA): TGCAGTGCTGGCGAAACTAGAGGGGACTGGGGGACCCAGTACTTC. The chain employs TRBV20-1 and TRBJ2-5, with D perhaps TRBD2 (6 bases). There are 15 residues in the CDR3. The V gene's germline CDR1 is DFQATT and CDR2 SNEGSKA (reference sequence). Between the trimmed V and J ends, which lost 5 bases and 7 bases, there was a span of 23 bases.